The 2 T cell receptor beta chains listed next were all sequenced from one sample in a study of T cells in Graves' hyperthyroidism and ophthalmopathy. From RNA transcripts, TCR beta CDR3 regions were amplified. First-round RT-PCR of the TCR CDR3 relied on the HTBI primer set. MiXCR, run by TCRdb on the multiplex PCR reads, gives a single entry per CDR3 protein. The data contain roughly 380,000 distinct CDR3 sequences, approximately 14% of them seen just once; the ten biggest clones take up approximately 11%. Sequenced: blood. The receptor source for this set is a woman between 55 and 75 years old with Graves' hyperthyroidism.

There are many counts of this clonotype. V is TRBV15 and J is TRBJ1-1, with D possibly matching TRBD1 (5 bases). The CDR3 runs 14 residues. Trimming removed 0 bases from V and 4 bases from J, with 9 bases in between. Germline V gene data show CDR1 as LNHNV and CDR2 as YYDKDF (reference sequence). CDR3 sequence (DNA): TGTGCCACCAGCAGAGATACAGGATTCACTGAAGCTTTCTTT. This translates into CATSRDTGFTEAFF.

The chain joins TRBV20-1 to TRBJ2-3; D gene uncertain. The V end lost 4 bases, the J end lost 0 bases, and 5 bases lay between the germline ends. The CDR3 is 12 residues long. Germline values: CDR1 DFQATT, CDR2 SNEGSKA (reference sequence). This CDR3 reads CSAMPSTDTQYF. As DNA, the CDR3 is TGCAGTGCTATGCCGAGCACAGATACGCAGTATTTT.